The T cell receptor beta chain described here comes from a study of T-cell reconstitution after alpha-beta-depleted transplantation in children. V shed 1 base and J 7 bases; nucleotides not matched to a gene: 6. This CDR3 comprises 15 residues. Germline assignment: CDR1 LGHDT and CDR2 YNNKEL (reference sequence). This clonotype was seen at least ten times. TCRbeta library construction was performed incorporating unique molecular identifiers. Via MiXCR, TCRdb re-called the PCR reads, giving one row per CDR3 protein. The sample records 400,000 to 500,000 distinct CDR3 sequences, 11% being singletons. The rearrangement links TRBV3-1 to TRBJ2-5, with 10 bases matching TRBD2. The sequence was obtained from a human donor who donated a stem cell graft to a child with acute myeloid leukemia. Sequenced material: PBMCs from the stem cell graft donor, taken from the stem cell graft. As DNA, the CDR3 is TGTGCCAGCAGCCAAGCTAAGGAGCGGGGGGGGACCCAGTACTTC. Protein sequence: CASSQAKERGGTQYF.